Listed below are T cell receptor beta chains from one sample, sequenced in a study of control samples from healthy donors and cancer patients. The data were produced by immunoSEQ multiplex PCR, yet TCRdb's version contains in-frame clones alone and is incomplete. Counted here are around 78,000 clones, 90% to 95% occurring once; the ten biggest clones make up around 4.5%. Sequencing was done on a sample of blood. Receptors originate from a woman under 30 in good health. Both conserved end residues are part of each CDR3. Each record gives: J gene, D gene, clone size, V gene, CDR3 DNA, CDR3 protein. The D gene is left open where the match is weak. Clone size is stated in some rows and not others, as once, few, many or a class when expanded.

j_gene: TRBJ2-1; d_gene: .; abundance: .; v_gene: TRBV5-4; CDR3nt: TGTGCCAGCAGCCCCTCTAGGATGGCTGAGCAGTTCTTC; CDR3aa: CASSPSRMAEQFF
j_gene: TRBJ1-6; d_gene: TRBD1; abundance: .; v_gene: TRBV28; CDR3nt: TGTGCCAGCAGTTTTGGGACAGGGAAATCACCCCTCCACTTT; CDR3aa: CASSFGTGKSPLHF
j_gene: TRBJ2-7; d_gene: TRBD2; abundance: .; v_gene: TRBV27; CDR3nt: TGTGCCAGCAGGCCCACACCGGGACTAGGGGCCTACGAGCAGTACTTC; CDR3aa: CASRPTPGLGAYEQYF
j_gene: TRBJ2-7; d_gene: .; abundance: .; v_gene: TRBV5-4; CDR3nt: TGTGCCAGCAGCTTGGGGACGGGTGGATACGAGCAGTACTTC; CDR3aa: CASSLGTGGYEQYF
j_gene: TRBJ1-1; d_gene: .; abundance: .; v_gene: TRBV4-1; CDR3nt: TGCGCCAGCAGCCAAGGGGTGATGAACACTGAAGCTTTCTTT; CDR3aa: CASSQGVMNTEAFF
j_gene: TRBJ2-7; d_gene: .; abundance: .; v_gene: TRBV6-2/TRBV6-3; CDR3nt: TGTGCCAGCAGTTCCGCGACACTTTACGAGCAGTACTTC; CDR3aa: CASSSATLYEQYF
j_gene: TRBJ2-1; d_gene: .; abundance: .; v_gene: TRBV28; CDR3nt: TGTGCCAGCAGTTCAACTACCCGACTAGTCGGTGAGCAGTTCTTC; CDR3aa: CASSSTTRLVGEQFF
j_gene: TRBJ2-5; d_gene: .; abundance: .; v_gene: TRBV6-6; CDR3nt: TGTGCCAGCAGTTACCGGGGTCAAGAGACCCAGTACTTC; CDR3aa: CASSYRGQETQYF
j_gene: TRBJ2-2; d_gene: TRBD2; abundance: .; v_gene: TRBV9; CDR3nt: TGTGCCAGCAGCGTGGGAGGGAGGACCGGGGAGCTGTTTTTT; CDR3aa: CASSVGGRTGELFF
j_gene: TRBJ1-1; d_gene: .; abundance: .; v_gene: TRBV9; CDR3nt: TGTGCCAGCAGCGTGCTCAGTGCCCCCATGAACACTGAAGCTTTCTTT; CDR3aa: CASSVLSAPMNTEAFF
j_gene: TRBJ1-2; d_gene: .; abundance: .; v_gene: TRBV12-3/TRBV12-4; CDR3nt: TGTGCCAGCAGTTTGGACAAAAACTATGGCTACACCTTC; CDR3aa: CASSLDKNYGYTF
j_gene: TRBJ2-7; d_gene: TRBD2; abundance: .; v_gene: TRBV18; CDR3nt: TGTGCCAGCTCACCATCGCGGGGGAACTACGAGCAGTACTTC; CDR3aa: CASSPSRGNYEQYF
j_gene: TRBJ1-5; d_gene: .; abundance: once; v_gene: TRBV19; CDR3nt: TGTGCCAGTATTTCCGCGGGGGACCTGGCGCCCCAGCATTTT; CDR3aa: CASISAGDLAPQHF
j_gene: TRBJ2-7; d_gene: .; abundance: .; v_gene: TRBV11-1; CDR3nt: TGTGCCAGCAGCCTCGTGGCTGGATTCGGGCGCGAGCAGTACTTC; CDR3aa: CASSLVAGFGREQYF
j_gene: TRBJ1-4; d_gene: TRBD1; abundance: .; v_gene: TRBV28; CDR3nt: TGTGCCAGCACCGGGACAGGGGGCTTGGTGTTTTTT; CDR3aa: CASTGTGGLVFF
j_gene: TRBJ2-7; d_gene: TRBD1; abundance: .; v_gene: TRBV19; CDR3nt: TGTGCCAGTAGCTGGACAGGGGTACCCTTAAGCAACGAGCAGTACTTC; CDR3aa: CASSWTGVPLSNEQYF
j_gene: TRBJ1-1; d_gene: .; abundance: .; v_gene: TRBV9; CDR3nt: TGTGCCAGCAGCGTGGGTCCGCCAACGAACACTGAAGCTTTCTTT; CDR3aa: CASSVGPPTNTEAFF
j_gene: TRBJ2-3; d_gene: .; abundance: .; v_gene: TRBV19; CDR3nt: TGTGCCAGCGGGTCGTCAGCTACGCAGTATTTT; CDR3aa: CASGSSATQYF
j_gene: TRBJ2-2; d_gene: .; abundance: .; v_gene: TRBV5-4; CDR3nt: TGTGCCAGCAGCTCAGGTTTTACCAGGGGCCGAGCGCCGGCCGGGGAGCTGTTTTTT; CDR3aa: CASSSGFTRGRAPAGELFF
j_gene: TRBJ1-1; d_gene: TRBD1; abundance: .; v_gene: TRBV6-2/TRBV6-3; CDR3nt: TGTGCCAGCAGTTCGGGGACAGGGTTCGACACTGAAGCTTTCTTT; CDR3aa: CASSSGTGFDTEAFF
j_gene: TRBJ2-1; d_gene: .; abundance: .; v_gene: TRBV10-3; CDR3nt: TGTGCCATCAGTGGTCTTTCACAGGGTGGGGATGAGCAGTTCTTC; CDR3aa: CAISGLSQGGDEQFF
j_gene: TRBJ1-1; d_gene: .; abundance: once; v_gene: TRBV4-2; CDR3nt: TGTGCCAGCAGCCATCCCACTAAGGACGGGAACACTGAAGCTTTCTTT; CDR3aa: CASSHPTKDGNTEAFF
j_gene: TRBJ2-1; d_gene: .; abundance: .; v_gene: TRBV5-4; CDR3nt: TGTGCCAGCAGCTGGAGGACCGCGTCCTACAATGAGCAGTTCTTC; CDR3aa: CASSWRTASYNEQFF
j_gene: TRBJ2-2; d_gene: .; abundance: once; v_gene: TRBV5-8; CDR3nt: TGTGCCAGCAGCCGGAGGGCGGCGGCCGGGGAGCTGTTTTTT; CDR3aa: CASSRRAAAGELFF
j_gene: TRBJ1-2; d_gene: .; abundance: .; v_gene: TRBV5-4; CDR3nt: TGTGCCAGCAGCTTGAGTCAGTCCTATGGCTACACCTTC; CDR3aa: CASSLSQSYGYTF
j_gene: TRBJ2-6; d_gene: .; abundance: .; v_gene: TRBV28; CDR3nt: TGTGCCAGCAGTTTACTTGGGTGGCCAGCCCTCTCTGGGGCCAACGTCCTGACTTTC; CDR3aa: CASSLLGWPALSGANVLTF
j_gene: TRBJ1-1; d_gene: .; abundance: few; v_gene: TRBV19; CDR3nt: TGTGCCAGTAGTTTAGGGGCTGCTGGAGCTTTCTTT; CDR3aa: CASSLGAAGAFF
j_gene: TRBJ1-4; d_gene: .; abundance: .; v_gene: TRBV12-2; CDR3nt: TGTGCAAGTCGCTTAGTTATCGGAAGGGGTGAAAAACTGTTTTTT; CDR3aa: CASRLVIGRGEKLFF
j_gene: TRBJ1-1; d_gene: .; abundance: .; v_gene: TRBV9; CDR3nt: TGTGCCAGCAGTGGACACGGGTTTAAAACTGAAGCTTTCTTT; CDR3aa: CASSGHGFKTEAFF
j_gene: TRBJ2-3; d_gene: TRBD2; abundance: .; v_gene: TRBV6-5; CDR3nt: TGTGCCAGCAGTTACTCGGCTAGCGGGAGCACAGATACGCAGTATTTT; CDR3aa: CASSYSASGSTDTQYF
j_gene: TRBJ1-6; d_gene: .; abundance: .; v_gene: TRBV11-3; CDR3nt: TGTGCCAGCAGCTTAGGCGCAAATTCACCCCTCCACTTT; CDR3aa: CASSLGANSPLHF
j_gene: TRBJ1-2; d_gene: .; abundance: .; v_gene: TRBV2; CDR3nt: TGTGCCAGCAGCAGGACAGCCTCCTACGGCTACACCTTC; CDR3aa: CASSRTASYGYTF
j_gene: TRBJ2-2; d_gene: TRBD1; abundance: .; v_gene: TRBV6-4; CDR3nt: TGTGCCAGCAGTTCTACGGGACAGGGAAACACCGGGGAGCTGTTTTTT; CDR3aa: CASSSTGQGNTGELFF
j_gene: TRBJ1-3; d_gene: .; abundance: .; v_gene: TRBV7-9; CDR3nt: TGTGCCAGCAGCGAAGGACAACCTGGAAACACCATATATTTT; CDR3aa: CASSEGQPGNTIYF
j_gene: TRBJ2-7; d_gene: TRBD2; abundance: .; v_gene: TRBV7-2; CDR3nt: TGTGCCAGCAGCTTAGATAGCGGGTATGAAGAGCAGTACTTC; CDR3aa: CASSLDSGYEEQYF
j_gene: TRBJ2-1; d_gene: .; abundance: .; v_gene: TRBV5-4; CDR3nt: TGTGCCAGCAGCTCCCCGAGGACTACAAACAATGAGCAGTTCTTC; CDR3aa: CASSSPRTTNNEQFF
j_gene: TRBJ2-5; d_gene: TRBD2; abundance: few; v_gene: TRBV7-8; CDR3nt: TGTGCCAGCAGCTTTAGCGGGAGGGAAGAGACCCAGTACTTC; CDR3aa: CASSFSGREETQYF
j_gene: TRBJ2-1; d_gene: .; abundance: .; v_gene: TRBV4-3; CDR3nt: TGCGCCAGCAGCCAAGAATGGCTAGCCAATGAGCAGTTCTTC; CDR3aa: CASSQEWLANEQFF
j_gene: TRBJ1-2; d_gene: TRBD1; abundance: .; v_gene: TRBV6-5; CDR3nt: TGTGCCAGCAGTTATACTGACAGGGGCTATGGCTACACCTTC; CDR3aa: CASSYTDRGYGYTF
j_gene: TRBJ2-2; d_gene: .; abundance: .; v_gene: TRBV11-2; CDR3nt: TGTGCCAGCAGCTTAGTGGGGTACACCGGGGAGCTGTTTTTT; CDR3aa: CASSLVGYTGELFF
j_gene: TRBJ2-7; d_gene: .; abundance: .; v_gene: TRBV13; CDR3nt: TGTGCCAGCAGCTTGAGGGCTTACGAGCAGTACTTC; CDR3aa: CASSLRAYEQYF
j_gene: TRBJ2-1; d_gene: TRBD1; abundance: .; v_gene: TRBV5-1; CDR3nt: TGCGCCAGCAGCGTGGTGGGACAGCTCTACAATGAGCAGTTCTTC; CDR3aa: CASSVVGQLYNEQFF
j_gene: TRBJ1-6; d_gene: TRBD1; abundance: .; v_gene: TRBV28; CDR3nt: TGTGCCAGCACCCCCGGAGGGACAGGGAATAATTCACCCCTCCACTTT; CDR3aa: CASTPGGTGNNSPLHF
j_gene: TRBJ1-1; d_gene: .; abundance: .; v_gene: TRBV7-9; CDR3nt: TGTGCCAGCAGCTTCCCGGGACTCCCCAGAGGGACTGAAGCTTTCTTT; CDR3aa: CASSFPGLPRGTEAFF
j_gene: TRBJ2-7; d_gene: .; abundance: .; v_gene: TRBV2; CDR3nt: TGTGCCAGCAGAACTCAGGGGGGGGAGCAGTACTTC; CDR3aa: CASRTQGGEQYF
j_gene: TRBJ1-3; d_gene: .; abundance: few; v_gene: TRBV28; CDR3nt: TGTGCCAGCAGCCACCAACAATTACAGGCCCAGGCTGGAAACACCATATATTTT; CDR3aa: CASSHQQLQAQAGNTIYF
j_gene: TRBJ2-2; d_gene: .; abundance: .; v_gene: TRBV5-1; CDR3nt: TGCGCCAGCAGCTTAAGTACCGGGGAGCTGTTGAAGCCGATTTTT; CDR3aa: CASSLSTGELLKPIF
j_gene: TRBJ1-2; d_gene: TRBD1; abundance: .; v_gene: TRBV28; CDR3nt: TGTGCCGCACAGGGGATTAACTATGGCTACACCTTC; CDR3aa: CAAQGINYGYTF
j_gene: TRBJ2-7; d_gene: .; abundance: .; v_gene: TRBV6-2/TRBV6-3; CDR3nt: TGTGCCAGCAGTTACTCGAGGGGGTACGAGCAGTACTTC; CDR3aa: CASSYSRGYEQYF
j_gene: TRBJ2-2; d_gene: .; abundance: .; v_gene: TRBV7-9; CDR3nt: TGTGCCAGCACTTTTAAGGTGGACACCGGGGAGCTGTTTTTT; CDR3aa: CASTFKVDTGELFF
j_gene: TRBJ1-4; d_gene: .; abundance: .; v_gene: TRBV7-9; CDR3nt: TGTGCCAGCAGCTTAGAACGAATAGCTAATGAAAAACTGTTTTTT; CDR3aa: CASSLERIANEKLFF
j_gene: TRBJ2-1; d_gene: .; abundance: .; v_gene: TRBV2; CDR3nt: TGTGCCAGCAGTGTAACAGGGTACAATGAGCAGTTCTTC; CDR3aa: CASSVTGYNEQFF
j_gene: TRBJ2-3; d_gene: .; abundance: .; v_gene: TRBV3-1/TRBV3-2; CDR3nt: TGTGCCAGCAGCCAAGAAGATACGCAGTATTTT; CDR3aa: CASSQEDTQYF
j_gene: TRBJ2-1; d_gene: .; abundance: .; v_gene: TRBV7-9; CDR3nt: TGTGCCAGCAGCTTAGAGGGAGGCGGATTAAATGAGCAGTTCTTC; CDR3aa: CASSLEGGGLNEQFF
j_gene: TRBJ2-7; d_gene: TRBD1; abundance: .; v_gene: TRBV15; CDR3nt: TGTGCCACCAGCAGCCTACAGGGGTTGTACGAGCAGTACTTC; CDR3aa: CATSSLQGLYEQYF
j_gene: TRBJ2-1; d_gene: TRBD2; abundance: .; v_gene: TRBV5-4; CDR3nt: TGTGCCAGCAGCCTGGGACTAGCGGGACACAATGAGCAGTTCTTC; CDR3aa: CASSLGLAGHNEQFF
j_gene: TRBJ1-1; d_gene: TRBD1; abundance: .; v_gene: TRBV3-1/TRBV3-2; CDR3nt: TGTGCCAGCAGTCTAACAGGGGGCGCAGCTGAAGCTTTCTTT; CDR3aa: CASSLTGGAAEAFF
j_gene: TRBJ2-7; d_gene: TRBD2; abundance: few; v_gene: TRBV4-1; CDR3nt: TGCGCCAGCAGCCAAGTTATAGCGGGAGTGTACGAGCAGTACTTC; CDR3aa: CASSQVIAGVYEQYF
j_gene: TRBJ1-1; d_gene: .; abundance: .; v_gene: TRBV2; CDR3nt: TGTGCCAGCAGTGACACCCCGGCCCCGGGGGCTTTCTTT; CDR3aa: CASSDTPAPGAFF